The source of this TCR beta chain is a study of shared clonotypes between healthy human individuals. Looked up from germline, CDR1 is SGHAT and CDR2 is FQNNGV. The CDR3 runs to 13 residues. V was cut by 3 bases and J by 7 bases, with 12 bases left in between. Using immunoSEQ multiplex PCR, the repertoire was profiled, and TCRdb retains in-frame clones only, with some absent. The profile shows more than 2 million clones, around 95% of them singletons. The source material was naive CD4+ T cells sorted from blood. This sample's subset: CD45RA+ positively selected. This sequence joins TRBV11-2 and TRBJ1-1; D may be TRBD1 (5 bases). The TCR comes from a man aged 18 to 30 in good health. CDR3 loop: CASSFRVSLEAFF. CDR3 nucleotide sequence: TGTGCCAGCAGCTTCAGGGTTTCCCTTGAAGCTTTCTTT.